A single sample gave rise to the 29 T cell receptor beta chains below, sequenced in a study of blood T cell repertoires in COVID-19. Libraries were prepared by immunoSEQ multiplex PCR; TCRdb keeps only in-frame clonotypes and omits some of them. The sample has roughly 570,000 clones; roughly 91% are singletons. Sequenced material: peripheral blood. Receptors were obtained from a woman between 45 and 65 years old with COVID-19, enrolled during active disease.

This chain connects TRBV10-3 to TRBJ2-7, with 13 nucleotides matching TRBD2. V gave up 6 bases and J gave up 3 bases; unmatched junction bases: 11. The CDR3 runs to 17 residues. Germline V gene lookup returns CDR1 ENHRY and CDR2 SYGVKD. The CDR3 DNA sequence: TGTGCCATCAGATCGACTAGCGGGGGGCCAACCGTCTACGAGCAGTACTTC. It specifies CAIRSTSGGPTVYEQYF.

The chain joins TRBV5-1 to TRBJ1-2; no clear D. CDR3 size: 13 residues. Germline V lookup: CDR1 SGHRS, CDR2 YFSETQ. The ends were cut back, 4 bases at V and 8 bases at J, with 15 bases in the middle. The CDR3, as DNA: TGCGCCAGCAGCGTACCAGGCGAGGGAGGCTACACCTTC. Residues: CASSVPGEGGYTF.

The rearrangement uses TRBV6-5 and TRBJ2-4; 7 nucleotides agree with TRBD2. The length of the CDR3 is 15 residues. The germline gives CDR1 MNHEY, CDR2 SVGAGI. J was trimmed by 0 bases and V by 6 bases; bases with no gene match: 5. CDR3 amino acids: CASSRGDLAKNIQYF. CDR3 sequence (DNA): TGTGCCAGCAGCCGGGGGGACCTAGCCAAAAACATTCAGTACTTC.

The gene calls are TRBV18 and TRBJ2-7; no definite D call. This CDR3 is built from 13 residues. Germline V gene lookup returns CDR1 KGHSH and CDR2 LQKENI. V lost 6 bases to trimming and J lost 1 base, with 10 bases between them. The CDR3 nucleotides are TGTGCCAGCTCGGATAGCCGGTCCTACGAGCAGTACTTC. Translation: CASSDSRSYEQYF.

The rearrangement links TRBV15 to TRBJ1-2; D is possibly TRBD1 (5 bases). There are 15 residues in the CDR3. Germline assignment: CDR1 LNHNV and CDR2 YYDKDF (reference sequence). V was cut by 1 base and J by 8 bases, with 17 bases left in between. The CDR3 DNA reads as TGTGCCACCAGCAGAGGGGGAGGGAGGCAGGGAGGCTACACCTTC. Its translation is CATSRGGGRQGGYTF.

Written as DNA, the CDR3 is TGCAGCGTTGAAGACCCCGCGGAGGGCCGGTTCTATGGCTACACCTTC. It encodes CSVEDPAEGRFYGYTF. The V call is TRBV29-1, the J call TRBJ1-2; D gene unclear. The V end lost 0 bases, the J end lost 4 bases, and 18 bases lay between the germline ends. Germline V gene data show CDR1 as SQVTM and CDR2 as ANQGSEA. CDR3 size: 16 residues.

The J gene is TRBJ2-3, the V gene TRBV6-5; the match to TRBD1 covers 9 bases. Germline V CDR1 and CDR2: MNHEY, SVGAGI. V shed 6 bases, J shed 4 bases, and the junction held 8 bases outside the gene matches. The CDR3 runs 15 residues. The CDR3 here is CASRPQGAPPDTQYF. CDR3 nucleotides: TGTGCCAGCAGGCCACAGGGGGCTCCCCCAGATACGCAGTATTTT.

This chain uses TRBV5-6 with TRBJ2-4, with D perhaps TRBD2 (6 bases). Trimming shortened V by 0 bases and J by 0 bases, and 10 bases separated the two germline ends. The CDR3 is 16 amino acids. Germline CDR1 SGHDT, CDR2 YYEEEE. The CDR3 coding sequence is TGTGCCAGCAGCTTGGGACTAGTGCTAGCCAAAAACATTCAGTACTTC. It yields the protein CASSLGLVLAKNIQYF. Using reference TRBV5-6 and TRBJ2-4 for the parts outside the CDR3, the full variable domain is DAGVTQSPTHLIKTRGQQVTLRCSPKSGHDTVSWYQQALGQGPQFIFQYYEEEERQRGNFPDRFSGHQFPNYSSELNVNALLLGDSALYLCASSLGLVLAKNIQYFGAGTRLSVL.

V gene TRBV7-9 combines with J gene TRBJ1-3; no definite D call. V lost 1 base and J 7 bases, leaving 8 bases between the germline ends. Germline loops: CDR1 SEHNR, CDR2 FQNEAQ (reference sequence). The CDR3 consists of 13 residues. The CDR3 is CASSLVGGNTIYF. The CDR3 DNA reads TGTGCCAGCAGCTTAGTAGGCGGGAACACCATATATTTT.

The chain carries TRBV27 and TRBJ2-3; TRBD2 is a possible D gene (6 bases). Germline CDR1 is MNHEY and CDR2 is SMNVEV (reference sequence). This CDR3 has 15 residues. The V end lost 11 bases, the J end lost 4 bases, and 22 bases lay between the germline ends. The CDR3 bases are TGTGCCGCACGACTAGGGCCCTACACGGCAGATACGCAGTATTTT. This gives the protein CAARLGPYTADTQYF.

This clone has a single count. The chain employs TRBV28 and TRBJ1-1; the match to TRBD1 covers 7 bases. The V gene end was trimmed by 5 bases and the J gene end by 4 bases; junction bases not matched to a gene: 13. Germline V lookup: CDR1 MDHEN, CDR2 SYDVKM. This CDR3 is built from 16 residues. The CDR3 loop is CASSPTTGSLSTEAFF. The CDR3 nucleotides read TGTGCCAGCAGTCCTACGACAGGGTCGCTCTCCACTGAAGCTTTCTTT.

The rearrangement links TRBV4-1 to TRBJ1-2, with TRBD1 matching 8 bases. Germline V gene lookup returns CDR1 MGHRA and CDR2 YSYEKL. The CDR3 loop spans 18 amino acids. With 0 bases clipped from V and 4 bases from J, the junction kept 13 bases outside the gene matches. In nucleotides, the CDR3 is TGCGCCAGCAGCCAAGACGGGGGTTGGACAGGGTCGGCCTATGGCTACACCTTC. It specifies CASSQDGGWTGSAYGYTF.

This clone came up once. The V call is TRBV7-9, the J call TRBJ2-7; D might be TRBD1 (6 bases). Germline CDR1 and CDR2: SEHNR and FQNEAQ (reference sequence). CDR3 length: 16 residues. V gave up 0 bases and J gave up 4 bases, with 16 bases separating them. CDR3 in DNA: TGTGCCAGCAGCTTAGCGGCACAGGGCCTCGTTTACGAGCAGTACTTC. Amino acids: CASSLAAQGLVYEQYF. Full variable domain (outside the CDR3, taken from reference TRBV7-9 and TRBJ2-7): DTGVSQNPRHKITKRGQNVTFRCDPISEHNRLYWYRQTLGQGPEFLTYFQNEAQLEKSRLLSDRFSAERPKGSFSTLEIQRTEQGDSAMYLCASSLAAQGLVYEQYFGPGTRLTVT.

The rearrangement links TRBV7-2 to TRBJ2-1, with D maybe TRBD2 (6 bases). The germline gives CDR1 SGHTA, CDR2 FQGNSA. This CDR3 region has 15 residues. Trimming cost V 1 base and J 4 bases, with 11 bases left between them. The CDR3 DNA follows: TGTGCCAGCAGCTTAGATGCGGGGCGATACAATGAGCAGTTCTTC. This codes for CASSLDAGRYNEQFF.

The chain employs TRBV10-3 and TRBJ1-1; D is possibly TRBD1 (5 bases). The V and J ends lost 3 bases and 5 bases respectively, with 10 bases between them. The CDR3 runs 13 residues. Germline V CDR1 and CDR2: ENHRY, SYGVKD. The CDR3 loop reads CAISDKGDTEAFF. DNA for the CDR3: TGTGCCATCAGTGACAAAGGGGATACTGAAGCTTTCTTT.

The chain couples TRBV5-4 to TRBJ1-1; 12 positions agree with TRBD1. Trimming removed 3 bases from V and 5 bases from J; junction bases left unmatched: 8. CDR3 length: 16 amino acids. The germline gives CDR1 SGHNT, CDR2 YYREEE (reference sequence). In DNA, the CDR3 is TGTGCCAGCAGCTCCGGGACAGGGGGCGCGCGTACTGAAGCTTTCTTT. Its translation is CASSSGTGGARTEAFF.

DNA for the CDR3: TGTGCCAGCAGTCGGTCGGGGGGAAATGATCAGCCCCAGCATTTT. Its protein is CASSRSGGNDQPQHF. The chain couples TRBV6-5 to TRBJ1-5; weak D call: TRBD1 (5 bases). CDR3 length: 15 residues. Between the trimmed V and J ends, which lost 5 bases and 5 bases, there was a span of 16 bases. CDR1 is MNHEY, CDR2 SVGAGI, per germline.

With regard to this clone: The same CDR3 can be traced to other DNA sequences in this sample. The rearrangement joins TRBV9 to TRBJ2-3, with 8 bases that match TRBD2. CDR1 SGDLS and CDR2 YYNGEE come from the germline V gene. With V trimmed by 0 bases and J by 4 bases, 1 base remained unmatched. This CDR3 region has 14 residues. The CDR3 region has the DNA TGTGCCAGCAGCGTAGCGGGGGGGGCAGATACGCAGTATTTT. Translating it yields CASSVAGGADTQYF.

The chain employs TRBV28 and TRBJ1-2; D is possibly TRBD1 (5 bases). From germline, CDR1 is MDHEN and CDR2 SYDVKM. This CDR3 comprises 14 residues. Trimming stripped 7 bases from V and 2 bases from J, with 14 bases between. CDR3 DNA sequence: TGTGCCAGCACCCGTGGGGGGGGGAACTATGGCTACACCTTC. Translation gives CASTRGGGNYGYTF.

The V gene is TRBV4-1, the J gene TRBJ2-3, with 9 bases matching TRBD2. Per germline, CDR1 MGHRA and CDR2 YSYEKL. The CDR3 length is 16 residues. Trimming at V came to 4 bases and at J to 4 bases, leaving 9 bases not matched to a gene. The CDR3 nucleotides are TGCGCCAGCAGCCTCTTAGGGCGGGGGGGCTCAGATACGCAGTATTTT. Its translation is CASSLLGRGGSDTQYF.

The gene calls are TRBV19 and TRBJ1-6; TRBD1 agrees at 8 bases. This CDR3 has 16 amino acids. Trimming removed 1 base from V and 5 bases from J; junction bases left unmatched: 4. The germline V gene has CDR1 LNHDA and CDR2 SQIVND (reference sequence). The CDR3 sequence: CASSIGGQGNNSPLHF. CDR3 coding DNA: TGTGCCAGTAGTATAGGCGGACAGGGCAATAATTCACCCCTCCACTTT.

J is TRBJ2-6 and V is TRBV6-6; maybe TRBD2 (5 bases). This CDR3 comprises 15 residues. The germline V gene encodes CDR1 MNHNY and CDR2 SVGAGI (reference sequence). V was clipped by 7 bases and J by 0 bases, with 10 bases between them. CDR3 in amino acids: CASKEDSSGANVLTF. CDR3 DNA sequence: TGTGCCAGCAAGGAGGACTCCTCTGGGGCCAACGTCCTGACTTTC.

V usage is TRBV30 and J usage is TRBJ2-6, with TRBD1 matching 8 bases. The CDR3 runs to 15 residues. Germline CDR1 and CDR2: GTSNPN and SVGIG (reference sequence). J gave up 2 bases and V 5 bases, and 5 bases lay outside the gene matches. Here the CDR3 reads CAWDRGWPGANVLTF. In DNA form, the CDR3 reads TGTGCCTGGGACAGGGGCTGGCCTGGGGCCAACGTCCTGACTTTC.

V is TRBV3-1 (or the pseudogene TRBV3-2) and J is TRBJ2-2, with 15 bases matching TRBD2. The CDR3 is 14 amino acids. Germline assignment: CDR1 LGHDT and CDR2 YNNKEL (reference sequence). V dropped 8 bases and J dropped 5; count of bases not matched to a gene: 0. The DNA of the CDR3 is TGTGCCAGCGGACTAGCGGGGGGGACCGGGGAGCTGTTTTTT. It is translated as CASGLAGGTGELFF.

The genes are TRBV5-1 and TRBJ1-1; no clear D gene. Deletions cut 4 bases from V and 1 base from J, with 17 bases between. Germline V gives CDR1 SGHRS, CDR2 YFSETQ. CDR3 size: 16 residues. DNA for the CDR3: TGCGCCAGCAGCCCTAGCCCCGCAGGTCAGAACACTGAAGCTTTCTTT. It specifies CASSPSPAGQNTEAFF.

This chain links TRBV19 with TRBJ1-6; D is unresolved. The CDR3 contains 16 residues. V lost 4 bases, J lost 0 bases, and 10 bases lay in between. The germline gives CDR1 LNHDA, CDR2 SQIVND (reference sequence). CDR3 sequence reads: CASSKSEFSYNSPLHF. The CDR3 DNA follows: TGTGCCAGTAGTAAGTCGGAGTTCTCCTATAATTCACCCCTCCACTTT. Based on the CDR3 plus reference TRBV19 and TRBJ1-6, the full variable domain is DGGITQSPKYLFRKEGQNVTLSCEQNLNHDAMYWYRQDPGQGLRLIYYSQIVNDFQKGDIAEGYSVSREKKESFPLTVTSAQKNPTAFYLCASSKSEFSYNSPLHFGNGTRLTVT.

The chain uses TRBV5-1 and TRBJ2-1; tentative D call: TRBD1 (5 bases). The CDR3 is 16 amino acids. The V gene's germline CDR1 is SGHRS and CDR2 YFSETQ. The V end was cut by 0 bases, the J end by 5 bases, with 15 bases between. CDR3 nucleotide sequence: TGCGCCAGCAGCTTGGAGTTAAGGGGCCGGAACAATGAGCAGTTCTTC. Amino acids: CASSLELRGRNNEQFF.

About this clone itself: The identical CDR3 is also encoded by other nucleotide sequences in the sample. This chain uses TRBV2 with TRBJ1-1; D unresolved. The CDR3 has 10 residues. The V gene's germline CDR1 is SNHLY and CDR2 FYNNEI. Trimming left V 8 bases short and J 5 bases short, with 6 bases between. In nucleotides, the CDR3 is TGTGCCAGCGGCGGAACTGAAGCTTTCTTT. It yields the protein CASGGTEAFF.

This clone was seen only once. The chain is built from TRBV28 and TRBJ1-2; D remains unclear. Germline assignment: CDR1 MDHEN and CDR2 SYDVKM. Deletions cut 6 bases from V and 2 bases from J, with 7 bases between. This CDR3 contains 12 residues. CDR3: CASSPKNYGYTF. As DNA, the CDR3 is TGTGCCAGCAGCCCTAAGAACTATGGCTACACCTTC.